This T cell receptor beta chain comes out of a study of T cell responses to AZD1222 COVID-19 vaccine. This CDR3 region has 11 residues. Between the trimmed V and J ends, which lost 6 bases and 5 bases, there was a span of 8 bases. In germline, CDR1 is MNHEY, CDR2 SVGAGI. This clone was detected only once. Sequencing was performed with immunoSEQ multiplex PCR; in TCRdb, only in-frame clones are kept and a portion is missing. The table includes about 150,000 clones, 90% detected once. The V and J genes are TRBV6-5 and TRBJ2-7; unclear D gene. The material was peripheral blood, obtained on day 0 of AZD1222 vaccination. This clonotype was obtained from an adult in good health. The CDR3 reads CASRVLDEQYF. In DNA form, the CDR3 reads TGTGCCAGCAGAGTCCTAGACGAGCAGTACTTC.